This T cell receptor beta chain was sequenced in a study of post-analysis software for immune sequencing data. This clonotype has more than one count but fewer than ten. What it binds is not known. The germline V and J ends were trimmed by 2 bases and 10 bases, with 21 bases remaining between them. Germline V CDR1 and CDR2: DFQATT, SNEGSKA (reference sequence). CDR3 size: 16 residues. Every TCR beta cDNA library bore unique molecular identifiers. T cells numbering about 0.85 to 11 million gave rise to roughly 0.5 million cDNA molecules. MiXCR, applied by TCRdb to the PCR reads, yields one record per CDR3 protein. The sample lists under 900,000 distinct CDR3 sequences; about 53% were seen once. Study-wide results and limits: In patients, about 5 TRBV segments were more frequent than in controls, with TRBV5-6, TRBV5-1 and TRBV20-1 among them. Samples from a shared batch, those prepared together, strongly co-clustered by F measure. Versus controls, multiple sclerosis patients showed significantly lower diversity (normalized Chao1).

The sequenced sample was blood. The chain couples TRBV20-1 to TRBJ1-6; tentatively, D is TRBD1 (5 bases). This TCR derives from a girl aged 10 to 17 with multiple sclerosis. CDR3 bases: TGCAGTGCTAGACAACCGGGACCTAAGTTGGAATCACCCCTCCACTTT. This translates into CSARQPGPKLESPLHF.